A single T cell receptor beta chain is shown here with its context. The sample comes from a study of blood T cell repertoires in COVID-19. Overall study context: PBMCs, B-cell-depleted T cells, or T cells were the source of the cDNA or gDNA that made up the material.

In the original workflow: Researchers report that nucleated cell counts were estimated from reference gene primer amplification. Generated by immunoSEQ multiplex PCR, the TCRdb table keeps only in-frame clones and is missing some. V, J and clone size were drawn from that table, and D and trimming were deduced from the DNA. The table shows about 260,000 clones, with around 90% occurring only once. Ages ranged from about 18 to 100 years, with residence in approximately 23 US areas. Assignment of participants to cohorts was predicated upon participant-reported clinical history. J was trimmed by 2 bases and V by 4 bases; bases with no gene match: 3. Germline CDR1 is MDHEN and CDR2 is SYDVKM. This CDR3 is built from 14 residues.

The rearrangement links TRBV28 to TRBJ2-3, with 7 bases lining up with TRBD2. The receptor's source is a woman between 25 and 40 years old with acute COVID-19. Sequencing was performed on PBMCs or T cells enriched from blood (not recorded which). The DNA of the CDR3 is TGTGCCAGCAGTTCCCGGGACTACACAGATACGCAGTATTTT. It yields the protein CASSSRDYTDTQYF.